What follows describes a single T cell receptor (beta chain). The antigen remains unidentified. The sample originates from a study of radiation and T cells in renal cell carcinoma. Study findings and constraints: From baseline, blood top tumor clonotypes peaked at 2 weeks post-radiation. No pretreatment tumor biopsies were available for baseline clonotypes.

Time point specified: blood 4 weeks post-SBRT, at nephrectomy. Treatment given: 15 Gy SBRT to primary tumor, nephrectomy 4 weeks later. Sequencing used immunoSEQ multiplex PCR; TCRdb keeps in-frame clones, though not all of them. The sample comprises over 60,000 clones, roughly 83% of which are singletons, and about 2.5% rests with the top ten. V was pared by 3 bases and J by 7 bases, with 6 bases of the junction left unmatched. The V gene's germline CDR1 is MDHEN and CDR2 SYDVKM. This CDR3 has 15 residues. The V and J genes are TRBV28 and TRBJ1-2; 12 nucleotides align to TRBD1. The sample was blood, taken from a patient whose treatment included radiotherapy and nephrectomy. The sequence was collected from an older woman with renal cell carcinoma. CDR3 loop: CASSLPGTGGLGYTF. The CDR3 bases are TGTGCCAGCAGTTTGCCCGGGACAGGGGGCCTTGGCTACACCTTC.